These T cell receptor beta chains were read from a single sample in a study of blood T cell repertoires in COVID-19. TCRdb keeps only in-frame clones here, not all; method: immunoSEQ multiplex PCR. The sample includes approximately 260,000 clones, around 90% seen only once; the top ten take roughly 3.6%. The specimen sequenced was peripheral blood. Every receptor here comes from a woman aged 40 to 55 with acute or convalescent COVID-19. CDR3s leave out the opening cysteine and the closing phenylalanine or tryptophan. The D gene is left open where the match is weak.

TRBJ2-1 | TRBV19 | TRBD1 | ASSSGQGLNEQF
TRBJ2-3 | TRBV2 | TRBD2 | ASIPLAGGADTQY
TRBJ1-1 | TRBV5-6 | . | ASSLWGLNTEAF
TRBJ2-1 | TRBV4-1 | TRBD2 | ASSHLAGLKDEQF
TRBJ1-1 | TRBV7-8 | . | ASSLSLGGFSEAF
TRBJ1-5 | TRBV27 | . | ASSFAPTLPQH
TRBJ1-1 | TRBV20-1 | . | SASDPVQGMNTEAF
TRBJ2-1 | TRBV4-1 | TRBD1 | ASSQAGTGDEQF
TRBJ1-4 | TRBV5-6 | TRBD1 | ASSWGEGQAATNEKLF
TRBJ2-5 | TRBV4-1 | . | ASSLDRYQETQY
TRBJ2-6 | TRBV9 | TRBD1 | ASSVGGTGEPGANVLT
TRBJ1-5 | TRBV30 | . | AWSGAPNQPQH
TRBJ2-1 | TRBV12-3/TRBV12-4 | . | ASCGTGVNEQF
TRBJ1-3 | TRBV18 | . | ASSNFHPRSGNTIY
TRBJ1-5 | TRBV5-8 | . | ASSSVPWSSNQPQH
TRBJ1-2 | TRBV6-2/TRBV6-3 | . | ASSTLGGAYGYT
TRBJ2-1 | TRBV5-1 | TRBD2 | ASSLPTGTSGGLWF
TRBJ1-5 | TRBV6-6 | . | ASSTGEQPQH
TRBJ1-1 | TRBV7-8 | . | ASSFQYLNTEAF
TRBJ2-3 | TRBV9 | TRBD2 | ASSLGTSGHTQY
TRBJ1-1 | TRBV3-1/TRBV3-2 | . | ASSQIRHDSEAF
TRBJ1-4 | TRBV7-6 | . | ASSLQGLSSEKLF
TRBJ1-5 | TRBV6-5 | TRBD1 | ASRNPTGSNQPQH
TRBJ2-3 | TRBV6-5 | TRBD1 | ASGDRAADTQY
TRBJ1-1 | TRBV19 | TRBD1 | ASSIAPGQGEGGIRREAF
TRBJ2-2 | TRBV3-1/TRBV3-2 | . | ASSQDRANTGELF
TRBJ1-2 | TRBV19 | TRBD1 | ASSPGTGGYYGYT
TRBJ2-5 | TRBV7-2 | TRBD2 | ASSFQGLAVQETQY
TRBJ1-5 | TRBV18 | . | ASSPPGPRGGPQH
TRBJ2-5 | TRBV5-1 | . | ASSLYEETQY
TRBJ1-1 | TRBV3-1/TRBV3-2 | TRBD1 | ASSLTGTGSTEAF
TRBJ1-1 | TRBV19 | TRBD1 | ASSPRTGRAF
TRBJ2-5 | TRBV7-2 | TRBD2 | ASSLRGGWGETQY
TRBJ2-1 | TRBV2 | TRBD1 | ASTLFRQGTYNEQF
TRBJ1-1 | TRBV7-8 | . | ASSSQLGAATEAF